This entry lists 20 T cell receptor beta chains sequenced from one sample in a study of T cell repertoires in cytomegalovirus infection. One entry per CDR3 protein results from TCRdb running MiXCR on the reads. The sample includes approximately 910,000 distinct CDR3 sequences, around 30% of them seen just once. These receptors lack a known antigen. The source was cultured CD8+ T cells from PBMCs, collected from culture after CMV antigen stimulation. The receptors were gathered from a human donor in good health (CMV status not recorded). Some clones in this sample may be carry-over from other donors' samples.

This clonotype was counted ten times or more. The chain joins TRBV7-2 to TRBJ2-1, with 14 bases fitting TRBD2. This CDR3 is 15 amino acids long. V dropped 5 bases and J dropped 7; count of bases not matched to a gene: 4. Germline V gene lookup returns CDR1 SGHTA and CDR2 FQGNSA. DNA of the CDR3: TGTGCCAGCAGCGAGGGACTAGCGGGGGTGAATGAGCAGTTCTTC. This translates into CASSEGLAGVNEQFF.

V gene TRBV12-3 or TRBV12-4 combines with J gene TRBJ1-5; TRBD1 matches 7 bases. The CDR3 runs 13 residues. J gave up 7 bases and V 5 bases, and 5 bases lay outside the gene matches. This chain's CDR3 is CASSTGVDQPQHF. The CDR3 DNA reads TGTGCCAGCAGTACAGGGGTAGACCAGCCCCAGCATTTT.

This clonotype has at least ten counts. The chain couples TRBV6-1 to TRBJ1-5; D unresolved. Germline V CDR1 and CDR2: MNHNS, SASEGT. The CDR3 totals 16 residues. The V and J ends lost 0 bases and 5 bases respectively, with 14 bases between them. The CDR3 here is CASSEAGRSPDQPQHF. CDR3 coding DNA: TGTGCCAGCAGTGAAGCGGGGAGGTCCCCTGATCAGCCCCAGCATTTT.

This sequence joins TRBV11-2 and TRBJ2-5; 7 bases line up with TRBD1. The junction had 2 bases not matched to a gene; V was cut back by 0 bases and J by 4 bases. The germline V gene has CDR1 SGHAT and CDR2 FQNNGV. CDR3 length: 14 residues. The CDR3 here is CASSLEQGIETQYF. The DNA of the CDR3 is TGTGCCAGCAGCTTAGAACAGGGGATAGAGACCCAGTACTTC. Full variable domain (remainder filled in from reference TRBV11-2 and TRBJ2-5): EAGVAQSPRYKIIEKRQSVAFWCNPISGHATLYWYQQILGQGPKLLIQFQNNGVVDDSQLPKDRFSAERLKGVDSTLKIQPAKLEDSAVYLCASSLEQGIETQYFGPGTRLLVL.

A few counts support this clonotype. The genes are TRBV27 and TRBJ1-3; 10 bases are shared with TRBD1. Trimming took 6 bases from V and 2 from J; bases not matched to a gene: 7. CDR1 and CDR2 (germline): MNHEY, SMNVEV (reference sequence). The CDR3 contains 16 residues. CDR3: CASSRDGTGAGNTIYF. CDR3 nucleotides: TGTGCCAGCAGCCGCGACGGGACAGGGGCTGGAAACACCATATATTTT.

This rearrangement joins TRBV19 to TRBJ1-4; the D is unclear. Germline-derived CDR1 and CDR2 are LNHDA and SQIVND (reference sequence). Trimming removed 2 bases from V and 0 bases from J, with 7 bases in between. CDR3 length: 15 amino acids. CDR3 loop: CASSISAATNEKLFF. In nucleotides, the CDR3 is TGTGCCAGTAGTATATCAGCAGCAACTAATGAAAAACTGTTTTTT.

The rearrangement joins TRBV6-1 to TRBJ1-1; a possible D gene is TRBD1 (5 bases). Looked up from germline, CDR1 is MNHNS and CDR2 is SASEGT. This CDR3 has 17 amino acids. V dropped 3 bases and J dropped 4 bases, with 21 bases sitting between them. Here the CDR3 DNA reads TGTGCCAGCAGTGATCAGCCCGGGACCGGCGTTATCACTGAAGCTTTCTTT. This sequence encodes CASSDQPGTGVITEAFF.

This chain connects TRBV6-2 or TRBV6-3 to TRBJ2-7, with D unresolved. Trimming took off 4 bases at V and 3 bases at J, with 16 bases between the two ends. Looked up from germline, CDR1 is MNHEY and CDR2 is SVGEGT. The CDR3 has 15 amino acids. CDR3 DNA: TGTGCCAGCAGTTCCCCGTGGGGTAAGGGCTACGAGCAGTACGTC. This encodes CASSSPWGKGYEQYV.

This clonotype was seen only a few times. An end of the junction differs from the germline gene, which may be a read error. J is TRBJ2-4 and V is TRBV7-9; either TRBD1 or TRBD2 may fit D (5 bases each). CDR3 length equals 11 residues. CDR1 and CDR2 (germline): SEHNR, FQNEAQ (reference sequence). CDR3 in amino acids: CASSPGTKGHF. CDR3 in DNA: TGTGCCAGCAGCCCCGGGACCAAGGGGCACTTT.

The V gene is TRBV14, the J gene TRBJ1-1, with D maybe TRBD1 (5 bases). The length of the CDR3 is 14 residues. Trimming took 10 bases from V and 4 from J, leaving 19 bases between them. Germline CDR1 is SGHDN and CDR2 is FVKESK. The CDR3 sequence: CATTPGGWATEAFF. The CDR3 nucleotides read TGTGCCACCACCCCCGGGGGGTGGGCCACTGAAGCTTTCTTT.

CDR3 amino acids: CAISDGPNYGYTF. For the CDR3, the DNA is TGTGCCATCAGTGATGGGCCTAACTATGGCTACACCTTC. The chain joins TRBV10-3 to TRBJ1-2; no definite D call. The CDR3 consists of 13 residues. The V and J ends lost 3 bases and 0 bases respectively, with 5 bases between them. In germline, CDR1 is ENHRY, CDR2 SYGVKD.

The chain uses TRBV6-1 and TRBJ1-1; D ambiguous. CDR3 length: 13 residues. CDR1 is MNHNS and CDR2 is SASEGT in the germline V gene. Between the trimmed V and J ends, which lost 7 bases and 0 bases, there was a span of 9 bases. CDR3 sequence reads: CASNTRMNTEAFF. CDR3 bases: TGTGCCAGCAACACTCGCATGAACACTGAAGCTTTCTTT.

The chain's CDR3 is CASSELGWGGGVQETQYF. The DNA for the CDR3 is TGTGCCAGCAGTGAATTGGGTTGGGGAGGGGGGGTCCAAGAGACCCAGTACTTC. The V gene is TRBV6-1, the J gene TRBJ2-5; D is possibly TRBD2 (7 bases). CDR1 MNHNS and CDR2 SASEGT come from the germline V gene. Trimming stripped 2 bases from V and 1 base from J, with 20 bases between. The CDR3 has 18 residues.

This clonotype was counted only a few times. CDR3 bases: TGTGCCAGCACTCTAGGACAGGGGGCAGATACGCAGTATTTT. This encodes CASTLGQGADTQYF. This chain uses TRBV6-1 with TRBJ2-3; the match to TRBD1 covers 10 bases. The V gene end was trimmed by 7 bases and the J gene end by 4 bases; junction bases not matched to a gene: 5. Germline V CDR1 and CDR2: MNHNS, SASEGT. The CDR3 spans 14 residues.

On this clonotype itself: This may arise from a read error, as a much more abundant clone is one base away. The chain has TRBV7-8 and TRBJ2-1; 9 nucleotides line up with TRBD1. V lost 5 bases, J lost 6 bases, and 8 bases stayed unmatched. CDR3 length: 15 residues. The germline V gene encodes CDR1 SGHVS and CDR2 FQNEAQ. The CDR3 spells CASSLGQGPTNEQFF. DNA for the CDR3: TGTGCCAGCAGCCTGGGACAGGGTCCGACCAATGAGCAGTTCTTC.

A few counts support this clonotype. The genes are TRBV10-3 and TRBJ2-5; D gene uncertain. The CDR3 is 12 residues long. The V gene's germline CDR1 is ENHRY and CDR2 SYGVKD. The V and J ends lost 2 bases and 7 bases respectively, with 8 bases between them. The CDR3 sequence is CAISEELGTQYF. CDR3 sequence (DNA): TGTGCCATCAGTGAGGAATTAGGGACCCAGTACTTC.

This clonotype was detected once. The rearrangement uses TRBV2 and TRBJ2-1; possibly TRBD1 for D (6 bases). Trimming removed 3 bases from V and 6 bases from J, with 18 bases in between. CDR3 length equals 16 residues. In germline, CDR1 is SNHLY, CDR2 FYNNEI. CDR3 residues: CASSDPKGTILNEQFF. The DNA for the CDR3 is TGTGCCAGCAGTGACCCCAAGGGGACAATCCTCAATGAGCAGTTCTTC.

The J gene is TRBJ2-7, the V gene TRBV12-3 or TRBV12-4, with D perhaps given as TRBD1 or TRBD2 (5 bases each). Trimming pared 8 bases from V and 7 bases from J, leaving 15 bases between. This CDR3 is 12 amino acids long. The CDR3 DNA is TGTGCCAGCGGTGGGGGTTACGGGGAGCAGTACTTC. Protein sequence: CASGGGYGEQYF.

This chain connects TRBV13 to TRBJ2-1; 11 bases fit TRBD2. CDR1 PRHDT and CDR2 FYEKMQ come from the germline V gene (reference sequence). The V and J ends lost 5 bases and 3 bases, in that order; junction bases with no gene match: 21. The CDR3 has 21 amino acids. The CDR3 bases are TGTGCCAGCAGCAACCGGGGCTCTAACTTGACTAGCGGGGACAACTACAATGAGCAGTTCTTC. Translation: CASSNRGSNLTSGDNYNEQFF.

Of note for this clonotype: The conserved final phenylalanine or tryptophan is absent from the CDR3, which likely points to a read error. The chain employs TRBV4-3 and TRBJ1-5; D unclear. Looked up from germline, CDR1 is LGHNA and CDR2 is YSLEER. The CDR3 length is 14 residues. V lost 1 base and J lost 0, with 4 bases in between. The CDR3 bases are TGCGCCAGCAGCCAAGGGGGTAGCAATCAGCCCCAGCATATT. Translation: CASSQGGSNQPQHI.